What follows are 29 T cell receptor beta chains derived from one specimen sequenced in a study of blood T cells in healthy people across ages. Using a J-beta primer mix together with a sample-barcoded 5' primer, a second PCR was run for roughly 7 to 11 cycles. TCRdb processed the 5' RACE reads anew with MiXCR; each CDR3 protein has one entry. Of around 870,000 distinct CDR3 sequences listed, less than 35% are singletons. Sequencing was performed on blood. These receptors all come from a woman older than 75 in good health.

This clonotype was seen many times. This chain links TRBV10-3 with TRBJ1-2, with D unclear. The V gene's germline CDR1 is ENHRY and CDR2 SYGVKD. CDR3 length: 15 amino acids. Trimming shortened V by 0 bases and J by 0 bases, and 8 bases separated the two germline ends. CDR3 nucleotides: TGTGCCATCAGTGAGTCAGACGCTCCTAACTATGGCTACACCTTC. It yields the protein CAISESDAPNYGYTF.

As for this clonotype: A much larger clone lies one base from this, so it may be a read error. The V gene is TRBV6-2 or TRBV6-3, the J gene TRBJ2-4, with D perhaps being TRBD1 or TRBD2 (6 bases each). Germline V gene lookup returns CDR1 MNHEY and CDR2 SVGEGT. CDR3 length equals 16 residues. CDR3 nucleotide sequence: TGTGTCAGCAGTGTAACAGGGACTCTAGCCAAAAACATTCAGTACTTC. Protein: CVSSVTGTLAKNIQYF.

V usage is TRBV6-4 and J usage is TRBJ1-1; D possibly corresponds to TRBD1 (6 bases). V gave up 3 bases and J gave up 5 bases, with 13 bases separating them. CDR1 is MRHNA and CDR2 is SNTAGT in the germline V gene. The CDR3 sequence is 14 residues long. In DNA, the CDR3 is TGTGCCAGCAGTGATACGGGACATACTACTGAAGCTTTCTTT. The encoded protein is CASSDTGHTTEAFF.

This clonotype has a count of ten or more. V and J are TRBV7-9 and TRBJ2-7; D gene uncertain. CDR1 is SEHNR and CDR2 is FQNEAQ in the germline V gene (reference sequence). The ends were cut back, 1 base at V and 7 bases at J, with 17 bases in the middle. The CDR3 has 15 residues. The CDR3 loop reads CASSLGNLLLREQYF. CDR3 in DNA: TGTGCCAGCAGCTTAGGGAACCTTCTCCTACGGGAGCAGTACTTC.

A remark on this clonotype: A single base separates this from a much larger clone, so it may be a read error. The chain is built from TRBV12-3 or TRBV12-4 and TRBJ2-5; 10 nucleotides agree with TRBD1. The end of the DNA fits TRBJ2-7 better, so the J call may be wrong. The length of the CDR3 is 14 residues. The CDR3 region is CASRGTGVLNEQYF. In nucleotides, the CDR3 is TGTGCCAGCAGGGGGACAGGGGTTTTGAACGAGCAGTACTTC.

The chain links TRBV14 to TRBJ1-5; 8 bases agree with TRBD1. V lost 5 bases to trimming and J lost 3 bases; unmatched junction nucleotides: 27. Germline CDR1 SGHDN, CDR2 FVKESK. The CDR3 is made up of 22 amino acids. Here the CDR3 reads CASSFLPFTTLGNRGSNQPQHF. The CDR3 nucleotides read TGTGCCAGCAGCTTCCTGCCCTTCACAACTCTTGGCAACAGGGGGTCCAATCAGCCCCAGCATTTT.

This clonotype was observed at least ten times. The chain recombines TRBV29-1 with TRBJ2-7, with 10 nucleotides matching TRBD1. Germline trimming cut 4 bases from V and 1 base from J; bases unmatched to any gene: 4. From germline, CDR1 is SQVTM and CDR2 ANQGSEA. The CDR3 is 14 amino acids. The CDR3 spells CSVGTGGSSYEQYF. The CDR3 DNA reads TGCAGCGTTGGGACAGGGGGGTCGTCCTACGAGCAGTACTTC.

This clonotype was observed at least ten times. The rearrangement links TRBV28 to TRBJ2-5; D is perhaps TRBD2 (7 bases). Germline assignment: CDR1 MDHEN and CDR2 SYDVKM. Trimming removed 6 bases from V and 5 bases from J, with 16 bases in between. This CDR3 has 14 amino acids. The CDR3 DNA is TGTGCCAGCAGATCCCCGGGGGGCGGGGAGACCCAGTACTTC. Amino acids: CASRSPGGGETQYF.

This clonotype was seen at least ten times. In nucleotides, the CDR3 is TGTGCCAGCAGCTTTGCCGGAGATAGCAATCAGCCCCAGCATTTT. Translated, it gives CASSFAGDSNQPQHF. J is TRBJ1-5 and V is TRBV7-2, with D hard to call. The CDR3 sequence is 15 residues long. Trimming cost V 3 bases and J 0 bases, with 9 bases left between them. Germline values: CDR1 SGHTA, CDR2 FQGNSA. Based on the CDR3 plus reference TRBV7-2 and TRBJ1-5, the full variable domain is GAGVSQSPSNKVTEKGKDVELRCDPISGHTALYWYRQSLGQGLEFLIYFQGNSAPDKSGLPSDRFSAERTGGSVSTLTIQRTQQEDSAVYLCASSFAGDSNQPQHFGDGTRLSIL.

The table lists this clonotype with many counts. The CDR3 is CASSFGPFSHEQYF. Here the CDR3 DNA reads TGTGCCAGCAGCTTCGGCCCCTTCAGCCACGAGCAGTACTTC. The chain employs TRBV7-2 and TRBJ2-7; D remains ambiguous. The CDR3 length is 14 residues. V was cut by 3 bases and J by 5 bases, with 14 bases left in between. The germline V gene has CDR1 SGHTA and CDR2 FQGNSA.

The table lists this clonotype with many counts. The chain combines TRBV6-1 with TRBJ2-3; 7 positions match TRBD2. Germline V gene data show CDR1 as MNHNS and CDR2 as SASEGT. J lost 0 bases, V lost 6 bases, and 9 bases had no gene match. CDR3 length equals 16 residues. The CDR3 bases are TGTGCCAGCAGGGACTGGGGGGGGGATAGCACAGATACGCAGTATTTT. Amino acid sequence: CASRDWGGDSTDTQYF.

The V call is TRBV7-2, the J call TRBJ1-6, with 7 bases that match TRBD1. The CDR3 length is 15 residues. Germline V gene sequence: CDR1 SGHTA, CDR2 FQGNSA. V lost 1 base, J lost 10 bases, and 7 bases stayed unmatched. This CDR3 is CASSLVGGTGSPLHF. The CDR3 DNA sequence: TGTGCCAGCAGCTTAGTAGGGGGCACGGGATCACCCCTCCACTTT.

The chain recombines TRBV20-1 with TRBJ1-1; tentatively, D is TRBD1 (5 bases). CDR3 length equals 15 residues. V was clipped by 0 bases and J by 4 bases, with 15 bases between them. Germline assignment: CDR1 DFQATT and CDR2 SNEGSKA (reference sequence). CDR3 bases: TGCAGTGCTAGAGAGGGGGGGTGGGTTGGCACTGAAGCTTTCTTT. It translates to CSAREGGWVGTEAFF.

At least ten counts were recorded for this clonotype. This sequence joins TRBV6-2 or TRBV6-3 and TRBJ2-5; TRBD1 aligns across 9 bases. Germline lookup yields CDR1 MNHEY and CDR2 SVGEGT. The V and J ends lost 6 bases and 3 bases, in that order; junction bases with no gene match: 14. The CDR3 covers 17 residues. DNA of the CDR3: TGTGCCAGCAGCCAAAACCACAGGGGGCTAAAAAAAGAGACCCAGTACTTC. Translation: CASSQNHRGLKKETQYF.

The J gene is TRBJ1-2, the V gene TRBV13; TRBD1 is a possible D gene (5 bases). Germline V gives CDR1 PRHDT, CDR2 FYEKMQ (reference sequence). V lost 3 bases to trimming and J lost 8 bases, with 13 bases between them. The CDR3 is 13 residues long. CDR3 amino acids: CASSFGRTTGYTF. CDR3 coding DNA: TGTGCCAGCAGCTTTGGGAGGACAACCGGCTACACCTTC.

The V call is TRBV10-3, the J call TRBJ1-2; D is ambiguous. V was cut by 6 bases and J by 8 bases, with 16 bases left in between. The CDR3 is made up of 13 amino acids. Germline V gene lookup returns CDR1 ENHRY and CDR2 SYGVKD. The CDR3 DNA sequence: TGTGCCATCAGCTCCTCCTTGGAGAGGGGCTACACCTTC. Protein: CAISSSLERGYTF.

There are many counts of this clonotype. The chain is built from TRBV4-2 and TRBJ2-2; the match to TRBD1 covers 9 bases. The CDR3 length is 15 residues. Germline V gene data show CDR1 as LGHNA and CDR2 as YNFKEQ. V was clipped by 0 bases and J by 6 bases; unmatched bases: 2. In nucleotides, the CDR3 is TGTGCCAGCAGCCAAGAACAGGGGGCTCCCGGGGAGCTGTTTTTT. It yields the protein CASSQEQGAPGELFF.

This clonotype was seen many times. J is TRBJ2-5 and V is TRBV6-2 or TRBV6-3; either TRBD1 or TRBD2 may fit D (5 bases each). Germline V gene sequence: CDR1 MNHEY, CDR2 SVGEGT. The CDR3 covers 14 residues. The V gene lost 8 bases and the J gene lost 1 base, with 14 bases spanning the gap. This chain's CDR3 is CASCFGGSQETQYF. The CDR3 DNA reads as TGTGCCAGCTGCTTTGGGGGATCCCAAGAGACCCAGTACTTC.

This clonotype occurred a few times. This chain links TRBV20-1 with TRBJ2-5; 14 nucleotides line up with TRBD2. Germline lookup yields CDR1 DFQATT and CDR2 SNEGSKA (reference sequence). This CDR3 is 18 amino acids long. The ends lost 2 bases at V and 4 bases at J; junction bases unmatched: 12. The CDR3 is CSARSTSGGAEYLETQYF. The CDR3 nucleotides read TGCAGTGCTAGATCGACTAGCGGGGGGGCTGAGTATTTAGAGACCCAGTACTTC.

This clonotype was counted ten times or more. J is TRBJ2-1 and V is TRBV3-1; 15 bases are shared with TRBD2. The CDR3 has 19 amino acids. From germline, CDR1 is LGHDT and CDR2 YNNKEL (reference sequence). The V and J ends lost 6 bases and 0 bases, in that order; junction bases with no gene match: 9. The CDR3 loop reads CASSSGLAGGLSSYNEQFF. DNA of the CDR3: TGTGCCAGCAGTTCGGGACTAGCGGGGGGCTTGAGCTCCTACAATGAGCAGTTCTTC.

This clonotype was observed many times. This chain connects TRBV15 to TRBJ2-1; 7 nucleotides agree with TRBD1. Germline assignment: CDR1 LNHNV and CDR2 YYDKDF (reference sequence). V lost 0 bases and J lost 1; bases outside the gene matches: 3. CDR3 size: 16 residues. CDR3 nucleotides: TGTGCCACCAGCAGAGATAGGGACAGATCCTACAATGAGCAGTTCTTC. This codes for CATSRDRDRSYNEQFF.

In the case of this clonotype: A read error may explain this, as a much larger clone is one base away. The J gene is TRBJ2-1, the V gene TRBV24-1, with TRBD1 matching over 11 bases. The CDR3 sequence is 19 residues long. The V gene's germline CDR1 is KGHDR and CDR2 SFDVKD. CDR3 in DNA: TGTGCCACCAGTGACTCCCGACCCTCCGGGACAGGGGGGTTTAATGAGCAGGTCTTC. It yields the protein CATSDSRPSGTGGFNEQVF.

In this sample, this clonotype turned up many times. This chain joins TRBV20-1 and TRBJ1-2; no definite D call. Trimming stripped 6 bases from V and 4 bases from J, with 12 bases between. The CDR3 is made up of 12 amino acids. Looked up from germline, CDR1 is DFQATT and CDR2 is SNEGSKA (reference sequence). The CDR3: CSADGAPYGYTF. The DNA of the CDR3 is TGCAGTGCGGACGGAGCGCCCTATGGCTACACCTTC.

The table lists this clonotype with a few counts. This chain uses TRBV5-4 with TRBJ1-2; possible D gene TRBD1, 6 bases. Germline CDR1 is SGHNT and CDR2 is YYREEE (reference sequence). The CDR3 consists of 15 residues. Trimming cost V 3 bases and J 3 bases, with 15 bases left between them. The CDR3 here is CASSSTGLEDYGYTF. The CDR3 coding sequence is TGTGCCAGCAGCTCTACAGGGTTGGAGGACTATGGCTACACCTTC. The whole variable domain, filled in from reference TRBV5-4 and TRBJ1-2, reads ETGVTQSPTHLIKTRGQQVTLRCSSQSGHNTVSWYQQALGQGPQFIFQYYREEENGRGNFPPRFSGLQFPNYSSELNVNALELDDSALYLCASSSTGLEDYGYTFGSGTRLTVV.

This clonotype was observed at least ten times. The chain is built from TRBV7-2 and TRBJ2-1; the match to TRBD2 covers 10 bases. CDR1 is SGHTA and CDR2 is FQGNSA in the germline V gene. The CDR3 is 17 residues long. With 0 bases clipped from V and 4 bases from J, the junction kept 6 bases outside the gene matches. CDR3 sequence: CASSLAASGGLYNEQFF. The CDR3 DNA reads as TGTGCCAGCAGCTTAGCGGCTAGCGGGGGCCTTTACAATGAGCAGTTCTTC. The full variable domain, completed using reference TRBV7-2 and TRBJ2-1, is GAGVSQSPSNKVTEKGKDVELRCDPISGHTALYWYRQSLGQGLEFLIYFQGNSAPDKSGLPSDRFSAERTGGSVSTLTIQRTQQEDSAVYLCASSLAASGGLYNEQFFGPGTRLTVL.

This clonotype occurred a few times. The rearrangement links TRBV3-1 to TRBJ1-2; 8 nucleotides agree with TRBD1. The ends lost 1 base at V and 4 bases at J; junction bases unmatched: 2. From germline, CDR1 is LGHDT and CDR2 YNNKEL (reference sequence). CDR3 size: 14 residues. CDR3 sequence reads: CASSQAGGIYGYTF. CDR3 DNA: TGTGCCAGCAGCCAAGCAGGGGGCATCTATGGCTACACCTTC.

This chain links TRBV10-3 with TRBJ1-4; tentatively, D is TRBD1 (5 bases). The CDR3 has 15 amino acids. Trimming took off 4 bases at V and 3 bases at J, with 12 bases between the two ends. Germline V CDR1 and CDR2: ENHRY, SYGVKD. The DNA for the CDR3 is TGTGCCATCAGTGGGGGCACGGCAGCTAATGAAAAACTGTTTTTT. Encoded protein: CAISGGTAANEKLFF.

This clonotype appeared once. The V gene is TRBV28, the J gene TRBJ1-1; D unresolved. V lost 5 bases and J lost 2, with 12 bases in between. Germline CDR1 and CDR2: MDHEN and SYDVKM. The CDR3 runs to 14 residues. CDR3 DNA sequence: TGTGCCAGCAGTCCGGGGAGTGGAAACACTGAAGCTTTCTTT. It specifies CASSPGSGNTEAFF.

In this sample, this clonotype turned up many times. The chain couples TRBV10-3 to TRBJ2-1; D perhaps matches TRBD2 (5 bases). The V gene's germline CDR1 is ENHRY and CDR2 SYGVKD. The CDR3 contains 14 residues. Trimming removed 4 bases at V and 7 bases at J, with 14 bases between. The CDR3 is CAISGTLGGNEQFF. In nucleotides, the CDR3 is TGTGCCATCAGTGGGACCCTCGGCGGGAATGAGCAGTTCTTC.